A single sample is the source of the 20 T cell receptor beta chains below, sequenced in a study of blood T cells in healthy people across ages (dated by TCRdb to between 2014 and 2017). Libraries were made using 5' RACE. This sample was sequenced with an Illumina HiSeq 2500. A second PCR of roughly 7 to 11 cycles was performed with a sample-barcoded 5' primer and a J-beta primer mix. TCRdb itself trimmed the public reads at Q25 with fastp, ran MiXCR and retained productive beta chains. Rows with a matching CDR3 protein are joined into one entry that keeps the most common DNA and genes. The sample contains 800,000 to 950,000 distinct CDR3 sequences, 25% to 30% of them found a single time. The ten most abundant clones make up roughly 10% of the sample. This sample also appeared in a second study, on T cells of mothers and their children.

The specimen was blood. These receptors all stem from a woman between 40 and 55 years old in good health.

The sample holds many counts of this clonotype. V gene TRBV11-2 combines with J gene TRBJ2-6; 9 bases fit TRBD1. V lost 1 base, J lost 1 base, and 11 bases stayed unmatched. Germline values: CDR1 SGHAT, CDR2 FQNNGV. The CDR3 consists of 20 residues. As DNA, the CDR3 is TGTGCCAGCAGCTTAGCCCCCCGGGACAGGGTGCCGTCTGGGGCCAACGTCCTGACTTTC. Protein: CASSLAPRDRVPSGANVLTF.

This clonotype was counted once. The CDR3 sequence: CASSLSGDSRTEAFF. The CDR3 nucleotides are TGTGCCAGCAGTTTATCGGGGGATTCCCGCACTGAAGCTTTCTTT. The V call is TRBV27, the J call TRBJ1-1; D is perhaps TRBD1 (5 bases). The CDR3 consists of 15 residues. CDR1 is MNHEY, CDR2 SMNVEV, per germline (reference sequence). The ends were cut back, 0 bases at V and 4 bases at J, with 12 bases in the middle.

This chain uses TRBV9 with TRBJ2-1; TRBD1 might be the D (5 bases). In germline, CDR1 is SGDLS, CDR2 YYNGEE. The CDR3 totals 15 residues. Between the trimmed V and J ends, which lost 0 bases and 4 bases, there was a span of 11 bases. The CDR3 nucleotides are TGTGCCAGCAGCGTAGACGCAGGGCGTTACAATGAGCAGTTCTTC. It yields the protein CASSVDAGRYNEQFF. Based on the CDR3 plus reference TRBV9 and TRBJ2-1, the full variable domain is DSGVTQTPKHLITATGQRVTLRCSPRSGDLSVYWYQQSLDQGLQFLIQYYNGEERAKGNILERFSAQQFPDLHSELNLSSLELGDSALYFCASSVDAGRYNEQFFGPGTRLTVL.

This clonotype was seen once. The rearrangement uses TRBV5-1 and TRBJ2-2; D ambiguous. This CDR3 is built from 14 residues. Between the trimmed V and J ends, which lost 3 bases and 3 bases, there was a span of 9 bases. Germline lookup yields CDR1 SGHRS and CDR2 YFSETQ. The CDR3 reads CASSSGRDTGELFF. The CDR3 bases are TGCGCCAGCAGCTCCGGCCGGGACACCGGGGAGCTGTTTTTT.

This clonotype showed up just a few times. The chain combines TRBV6-5 with TRBJ1-2, with 9 bases that match TRBD1. V trimming: 4 bases; J trimming: 2 bases; junction bases outside the gene matches: 11. This CDR3 is 17 amino acids long. CDR1 MNHEY and CDR2 SVGAGI come from the germline V gene. The CDR3 sequence: CASSFGTGRRRNYGYTF. In DNA, the CDR3 is TGTGCCAGCAGTTTCGGGACAGGGAGGCGGCGGAACTATGGCTACACCTTC.

The chain couples TRBV3-1 to TRBJ2-2; D unclear. The V gene's germline CDR1 is LGHDT and CDR2 YNNKEL (reference sequence). CDR3 size: 14 residues. V lost 2 bases, J lost 4 bases, and 8 bases lay in between. The CDR3 DNA sequence: TGTGCCAGCAGCCAAACCCGGTCCACCGGGGAGCTGTTTTTT. Translated, it gives CASSQTRSTGELFF.

The chain uses TRBV12-3 or TRBV12-4 and TRBJ2-5; 7 bases line up with TRBD1. This CDR3 region has 15 residues. J gave up 5 bases and V 6 bases, and 12 bases lay outside the gene matches. The CDR3 sequence is CASSKGQVGSETQYF. The CDR3 DNA sequence: TGTGCCAGCAGCAAAGGACAGGTTGGATCGGAGACCCAGTACTTC.

This rearrangement joins TRBV19 to TRBJ1-2; tentatively, D is TRBD1 (5 bases). The V end lost 7 bases, the J end lost 6 bases, and 15 bases lay between the germline ends. CDR3 length: 13 residues. Per the germline V gene, CDR1 is LNHDA and CDR2 is SQIVND (reference sequence). CDR3 DNA: TGTGCCAGTAAGGTCGGGGGAGGAAATGGCTACACCTTC. This encodes CASKVGGGNGYTF.

This clonotype showed up just once. The junction and the germline gene differ at one end; a read error may be behind it. The chain recombines TRBV10-3 with TRBJ2-3; 14 bases fit TRBD2. CDR1 and CDR2 from the germline V gene are ENHRY and SYGVKD. The CDR3 runs 16 residues. The CDR3 DNA sequence: TGTACCATCAGTGAGACTAGCGGGGGGGCCTTAGATACGCAGTATTTT. It specifies CTISETSGGALDTQYF.

This clonotype was recorded a few times. This chain connects TRBV4-1 to TRBJ2-2, with D perhaps TRBD2 (5 bases). V was clipped by 2 bases and J by 1 base, with 8 bases between them. The V gene's germline CDR1 is MGHRA and CDR2 YSYEKL. The CDR3 runs 15 residues. The CDR3 reads CASSQRERNTGELFF. CDR3 nucleotide sequence: TGCGCCAGCAGCCAAAGGGAGAGGAACACCGGGGAGCTGTTTTTT.

Of note for this clonotype: Without the conserved terminal phenylalanine or tryptophan, this CDR3 likely stems from a read error. The V and J genes are TRBV7-9 and TRBJ2-7; weak D call: TRBD1 (5 bases). The closer fit of TRBJ2-4 to the DNA end suggests the J call may be wrong. The CDR3 runs 19 residues. CDR1 is SEHNR and CDR2 is FQNEAQ in the germline V gene (reference sequence). The CDR3 loop reads CANSLGAGNVGLTKNIQYS. CDR3 DNA sequence: TGTGCCAACAGCTTAGGGGCAGGAAATGTGGGCCTAACCAAAAACATTCAGTACTCC.

The V call is TRBV28, the J call TRBJ2-7, with unresolved D. V lost 1 base to trimming and J lost 1 base, with 11 bases between them. The CDR3 loop spans 15 amino acids. Germline V CDR1 and CDR2: MDHEN, SYDVKM. Here the CDR3 reads CASSLFRPTSYEQYF. DNA of the CDR3: TGTGCCAGCAGTTTATTTCGACCCACATCCTACGAGCAGTACTTC.

As concerns this clonotype: The junction departs from the called germline gene at one end, perhaps through a read error. The J gene is TRBJ2-7, the V gene TRBV27; D not resolved. This CDR3 has 13 residues. CDR1 MNHEY and CDR2 SMNVEV come from the germline V gene (reference sequence). The chain's CDR3 is CASNLYPSYEQYF. As DNA, the CDR3 is TGTGCCAGCAATTTATATCCCTCATACGAGCAGTACTTC.

The chain recombines TRBV20-1 with TRBJ1-5; D unclear. Germline-derived CDR1 and CDR2 are DFQATT and SNEGSKA (reference sequence). The V gene lost 1 base and the J gene lost 6 bases, with 10 bases spanning the gap. The CDR3 contains 13 residues. CDR3 region: CSARGPISQPQHF. DNA for the CDR3: TGCAGTGCTAGAGGTCCCATTAGTCAGCCCCAGCATTTT.

This clonotype was observed a handful of times. This may be a read error: a much more frequent sequence differs by one nucleotide. This chain uses TRBV27 with TRBJ2-5; no clear D. The germline V gene encodes CDR1 MNHEY and CDR2 SMNVEV (reference sequence). CDR3 length: 13 residues. The CDR3 reads CAGSLQDQETQYF. DNA for the CDR3: TGTGCCGGCAGCCTACAAGACCAAGAGACCCAGTACTTC.

This clonotype showed up just a few times. The gene calls are TRBV4-3 and TRBJ1-1; D is ambiguous. Germline V gene lookup returns CDR1 LGHNA and CDR2 YSLEER. The V and J ends lost 1 base and 4 bases respectively, with 10 bases between them. This CDR3 is 14 amino acids long. CDR3 DNA: TGCGCCAGCAGCCAAGTGGCGGCGAGCACTGAAGCTTTCTTT. Translation gives CASSQVAASTEAFF.

The rearrangement links TRBV5-4 to TRBJ1-6; D remains unclear. This CDR3 is built from 15 residues. Deletions cut 7 bases from V and 6 bases from J, with 17 bases between. Germline loops: CDR1 SGHNT, CDR2 YYREEE (reference sequence). The CDR3 sequence: CASGQEADVNSPLHF. CDR3 in DNA: TGTGCCAGCGGCCAGGAGGCAGACGTTAATTCACCCCTCCACTTT.

CDR3 region: CASSVGLAGGWGEETQYF. The CDR3 bases are TGTGCCAGCAGCGTCGGACTAGCGGGGGGGTGGGGGGAAGAGACCCAGTACTTC. The V and J genes are TRBV9 and TRBJ2-5, with 15 bases that match TRBD2. The germline V gene has CDR1 SGDLS and CDR2 YYNGEE. This CDR3 is 18 amino acids long. Trimming cost V 2 bases and J 3 bases; bases outside gene matches: 8.

The gene calls are TRBV29-1 and TRBJ2-6, with 9 positions matching TRBD1. The CDR3 is 16 residues long. The J segment lost 0 bases and the V segment lost 5 bases, leaving 5 bases of the junction unmatched. Germline V gives CDR1 SQVTM, CDR2 ANQGSEA. CDR3 sequence reads: CSVSTTGGSGANVLTF. The CDR3 nucleotides read TGCAGCGTTTCAACGACAGGGGGCTCTGGGGCCAACGTCCTGACTTTC. Combining the CDR3 with reference TRBV29-1 and TRBJ2-6 gives the whole variable domain SAVISQKPSRDICQRGTSLTIQCQVDSQVTMMFWYRQQPGQSLTLIATANQGSEATYESGFVIDKFPISRPNLTFSTLTVSNMSPEDSSIYLCSVSTTGGSGANVLTFGAGSRLTVL.

This clonotype was seen just once. With a much larger clone just one base away, this may be a read error. The V call is TRBV20-1, the J call TRBJ2-3; perhaps TRBD2 as D (6 bases). CDR1 and CDR2 (germline): DFQATT, SNEGSKA (reference sequence). The CDR3 contains 14 residues. CDR3 in amino acids: CSARPGLSTGTQYF. In nucleotides, the CDR3 is TGCAGTGCTAGGCCGGGACTCAGCACAGGTACGCAGTATTTT.